This T cell receptor (beta chain) was captured in a study of shared clonotypes between healthy human individuals. With CCR7-negative CD45RA+ TemRA cells, CD45RO+ cells were combined in CD8 memory. Some clones are missing from TCRdb's copy, which holds only in-frame ones; the method was immunoSEQ multiplex PCR. The sample holds roughly 660,000 clones, less than 95% seen once. The sequence came from a man aged 18 to 30 in good health. Some clones in this sample may be carry-over from other donors' samples. The sequenced sample consisted of memory CD8+ T cells from PBMCs. As to subset: CD45RO+ cells pooled with CCR7-negative TemRA cells.

The CDR3 reads CASSSRDPNFGNTIYF. In DNA, the CDR3 is TGCGCCAGCAGCTCCCGGGACCCGAACTTCGGAAACACCATATATTTT. The J gene is TRBJ1-3, the V gene TRBV5-1; D possibly corresponds to TRBD1 (5 bases). V lost 3 bases and J lost 4, with 17 bases in between. There are 16 residues in the CDR3. The germline V gene encodes CDR1 SGHRS and CDR2 YFSETQ.